This TCR beta chain appears in the sequencing data of a study of identical twins. CDR1 is SGHRS and CDR2 is YFSETQ in the germline V gene. Trimming pared 0 bases from V and 5 bases from J, leaving 11 bases between. This CDR3 has 14 residues. In TCRdb, the 5' RACE reads were re-called with MiXCR into one record per CDR3 protein. Seen here are 260,000 or so distinct CDR3 sequences, approximately 6.8% observed once, and the top ten hold about 5.6%. This clonotype showed up just a few times. These data also formed part of another study, on yellow fever vaccine responses in identical twins.

The gene calls are TRBV5-1 and TRBJ2-5; D gene uncertain. This clonotype was obtained from a woman under 30 in good health. The source material was CD8+ T cells sorted from blood. This chain's CDR3 is CASSLGYQMETQYF. For the CDR3, the DNA is TGCGCCAGCAGCTTGGGGTATCAGATGGAGACCCAGTACTTC.